Presented here are 7 T cell receptor beta chains from one specimen sequenced in a study of shared clonotypes between healthy human individuals. Data came from immunoSEQ multiplex PCR; TCRdb stores just in-frame clones and leaves some out. This sample yields under 1 million clones, of which 85% to 95% are seen a single time; less than 25% belongs to the top ten. The naive CD8 subset, CD45RO-negative cells positively selected for CCR7, excluded terminally differentiated effector memory CD45RA+ cells. Material for sequencing was naive CD8+ T cells sorted from blood. These receptors all come from a man under 40 in good health.

This rearrangement joins TRBV7-9 to TRBJ2-7; 7 bases map to TRBD1. With V trimmed by 5 bases and J by 1 base, 11 bases remained unmatched. The CDR3 runs 16 residues. Germline CDR1 and CDR2: SEHNR and FQNEAQ (reference sequence). The DNA of the CDR3 is TGTGCCAGCAGCCCAGGGACAGTCCATGGTTCCTACGAGCAGTACTTC. Encoded protein: CASSPGTVHGSYEQYF.

CDR3 sequence: CASSQERVAGGPSDTQYF. CDR3 sequence (DNA): TGTGCCAGCAGCCAAGAAAGAGTAGCGGGAGGGCCTTCAGATACGCAGTATTTT. J is TRBJ2-3 and V is TRBV14, with 11 bases matching TRBD2. CDR3 length: 18 amino acids. The germline V gene encodes CDR1 SGHDN and CDR2 FVKESK. The V gene end was trimmed by 0 bases and the J gene end by 4 bases; junction bases not matched to a gene: 9.

The chain has TRBV7-9 and TRBJ1-4; D uncertain. The CDR3 length is 16 residues. Germline V CDR1 and CDR2: SEHNR, FQNEAQ (reference sequence). The V and J ends lost 5 bases and 0 bases respectively, with 13 bases between them. This chain's CDR3 is CASSVDDRATNEKLFF. CDR3 DNA: TGTGCCAGCAGCGTGGACGACCGCGCAACTAATGAAAAACTGTTTTTT. The whole variable domain, remainder taken from reference TRBV7-9 and TRBJ1-4, is DTGVSQNPRHKITKRGQNVTFRCDPISEHNRLYWYRQTLGQGPEFLTYFQNEAQLEKSRLLSDRFSAERPKGSFSTLEIQRTEQGDSAMYLCASSVDDRATNEKLFFGSGTQLSVL.

In regard to this clone: At the DNA level, this CDR3 is encoded by other sequences in the same sample as well. V gene TRBV4-1 combines with J gene TRBJ1-1; D not certain. V lost 0 bases and J 1 base, leaving 6 bases between the germline ends. This CDR3 region has 14 residues. Germline CDR1 reads MGHRA; CDR2 reads YSYEKL. CDR3: CASSQDSGNTEAFF. The CDR3 nucleotides read TGCGCCAGCAGCCAAGATTCTGGGAACACTGAAGCTTTCTTT.

The rearrangement joins TRBV5-1 to TRBJ1-3; TRBD1 aligns across 8 bases. In germline, CDR1 is SGHRS, CDR2 YFSETQ. Germline trimming cut 0 bases from V and 3 bases from J; bases unmatched to any gene: 2. This CDR3 has 15 residues. CDR3 DNA: TGCGCCAGCAGCTTGGATGACAGGGGTGGAAACACCATATATTTT. Its protein is CASSLDDRGGNTIYF.

The chain has TRBV19 and TRBJ2-3; D is perhaps TRBD1 or TRBD2 (5 bases each). The CDR3 totals 13 residues. Trimming took 4 bases from V and 5 from J, leaving 10 bases between them. Germline CDR1 reads LNHDA; CDR2 reads SQIVND (reference sequence). The CDR3 DNA reads as TGTGCCAGTAGTAACGGGACGGTAGATACGCAGTATTTT. It specifies CASSNGTVDTQYF.

The sample holds one count of this clone. Other nucleotide sequences from this sample produce the same CDR3. This chain links TRBV6-5 with TRBJ1-3; D may be TRBD1 (5 bases). CDR1 MNHEY and CDR2 SVGAGI come from the germline V gene. The germline V and J ends were trimmed by 2 bases and 2 bases, with 7 bases remaining between them. This CDR3 contains 14 residues. DNA for the CDR3: TGTGCCAGCAGTTACGGGGGACCTGGAAACACCATATATTTT. Encoded protein: CASSYGGPGNTIYF.